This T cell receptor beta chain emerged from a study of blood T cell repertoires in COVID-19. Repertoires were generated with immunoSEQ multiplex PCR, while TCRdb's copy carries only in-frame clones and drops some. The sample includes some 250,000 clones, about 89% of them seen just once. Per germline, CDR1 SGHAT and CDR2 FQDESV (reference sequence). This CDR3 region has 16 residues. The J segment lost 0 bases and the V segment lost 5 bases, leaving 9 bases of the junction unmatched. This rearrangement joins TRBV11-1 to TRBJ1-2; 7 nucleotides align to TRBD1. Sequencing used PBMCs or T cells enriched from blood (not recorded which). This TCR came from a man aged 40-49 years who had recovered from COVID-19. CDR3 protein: CASSPRDSPSNYGYTF. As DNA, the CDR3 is TGTGCCAGCAGCCCTCGGGACAGTCCATCTAACTATGGCTACACCTTC.